This paragraph reports one T cell receptor beta chain. Its antigen is not identified. These data are taken from a study of a mutant IDH1 vaccine in newly diagnosed glioma. Study summary: Earlier treatment was radiotherapy, temozolomide, or both, with most getting both.

Germline V gives CDR1 SGHTA, CDR2 FQGTGA. The ends were cut back, 4 bases at V and 5 bases at J, with 21 bases in the middle. This CDR3 is 16 amino acids long. Some clones are missing from TCRdb's copy, which holds only in-frame ones; the method was immunoSEQ multiplex PCR. Here the sample spans 82,000 or so clones, 70% to 90% being singletons. Regarding time point: week 23, last vaccination. Vaccine doses each comprised 300 ug of mutant IDH1 20-mer peptide, with topical imiquimod. New WHO grade 3 or 4 astrocytomas that were IDH1-mutant and ATRX-lost had been found in donors. This chain uses TRBV7-3 with TRBJ2-7; tentatively, D is TRBD1 (6 bases). The sequence was collected from a man aged 25-45 years with glioma. Some clones in this sample may be carry-over from other donors' samples. This sample comprised PBMCs, obtained from a glioma patient whose treatment included an IDH1 peptide vaccine. CDR3 bases: TGTGCCAGCAGCTCACTGACCACTCCGCAGGGGAACGAGCAGTACTTC. Translation gives CASSSLTTPQGNEQYF.